One sample yielded the 17 T cell receptor beta chains listed below, sequenced in a study of shared clonotypes between healthy human individuals. The protocol was immunoSEQ multiplex PCR, while the TCRdb copy is restricted to in-frame clones and leaves out a portion. The sample holds about 1 million clones, 70% to 80% seen once. What was sequenced was memory CD4+ T cells sorted from blood. The subset: CD45RA-negative fraction. These receptors came from a man younger than 30 in good health.

The chain recombines TRBV11-1 with TRBJ1-1; unclear D gene. Deletions cut 5 bases from V and 9 bases from J, with 22 bases between. The CDR3 extends over 15 amino acids. CDR1 SGHAT and CDR2 FQDESV come from the germline V gene (reference sequence). The CDR3 DNA reads TGTGCCAGCAGCCCCCACGCCCCAAATACGGAACAAGCTTTCTTT. It is translated as CASSPHAPNTEQAFF.

This chain links TRBV10-3 with TRBJ2-1; D not certain. V was cut by 4 bases and J by 6 bases, with 7 bases left in between. This CDR3 has 12 residues. From germline, CDR1 is ENHRY and CDR2 SYGVKD. In DNA, the CDR3 is TGTGCCATCAGTGGGTCCAGCAATGAGCAGTTCTTC. It translates to CAISGSSNEQFF.

The rearrangement links TRBV6-1 to TRBJ1-5; TRBD1 agrees at 9 bases. Germline-derived CDR1 and CDR2 are MNHNS and SASEGT. Losses at the gene ends were 0 bases for V and 2 bases for J; bases not matched to a gene: 14. The CDR3 loop spans 20 amino acids. The CDR3 DNA follows: TGTGCCAGCAGTGAAGCGATTGGGGTAGGACAGGGGAGCGGCAATCAGCCCCAGCATTTT. Amino acid sequence: CASSEAIGVGQGSGNQPQHF.

This clone occurred a few times. This chain uses TRBV6-1 with TRBJ1-5; D unclear. The ends were cut back, 3 bases at V and 9 bases at J, with 9 bases in the middle. This CDR3 contains 12 residues. CDR1 and CDR2 from the germline V gene are MNHNS and SASEGT. CDR3 sequence reads: CASSDGVRPQHF. The CDR3 nucleotides read TGTGCCAGCAGTGACGGGGTCCGGCCCCAGCATTTT.

The V and J genes are TRBV5-1 and TRBJ1-3; D might be TRBD1 (6 bases). Trimming left V 0 bases short and J 1 base short, with 11 bases between. Germline V gene data show CDR1 as SGHRS and CDR2 as YFSETQ. The CDR3 contains 16 residues. The CDR3 DNA reads TGCGCCAGCAGCTTGGACGGCAGGGGATCTGGAAACACCATATATTTT. It translates to CASSLDGRGSGNTIYF.

V gene TRBV5-4 combines with J gene TRBJ2-7; D is ambiguous. The CDR3 totals 14 residues. CDR1 SGHNT and CDR2 YYREEE come from the germline V gene (reference sequence). Trimming stripped 0 bases from V and 2 bases from J, with 9 bases between. CDR3 coding DNA: TGTGCCAGCAGCTTGGGGTCCTTACCCTACGAGCAGTACTTC. It encodes CASSLGSLPYEQYF. Complete variable domain (other parts from reference TRBV5-4 and TRBJ2-7): ETGVTQSPTHLIKTRGQQVTLRCSSQSGHNTVSWYQQALGQGPQFIFQYYREEENGRGNFPPRFSGLQFPNYSSELNVNALELDDSALYLCASSLGSLPYEQYFGPGTRLTVT.

The V and J genes are TRBV9 and TRBJ1-5; D is perhaps TRBD1 (5 bases). Germline loops: CDR1 SGDLS, CDR2 YYNGEE. Trimming left V 3 bases short and J 0 bases short, with 10 bases between. CDR3 length: 15 amino acids. The CDR3 sequence is CASSAGGTSNQPQHF. CDR3 coding DNA: TGTGCCAGCAGCGCCGGGGGTACTAGCAATCAGCCCCAGCATTTT.

The chain has TRBV5-6 and TRBJ1-2; D might be TRBD1 (5 bases). This CDR3 contains 13 residues. The ends were cut back, 4 bases at V and 7 bases at J, with 14 bases in the middle. The V gene's germline CDR1 is SGHDT and CDR2 YYEEEE. CDR3 sequence reads: CASSPGNLGGYTF. The CDR3 DNA is TGTGCCAGCAGCCCAGGGAATTTGGGTGGCTACACCTTC. Full variable domain (rest looked up from reference TRBV5-6 and TRBJ1-2): DAGVTQSPTHLIKTRGQQVTLRCSPKSGHDTVSWYQQALGQGPQFIFQYYEEEERQRGNFPDRFSGHQFPNYSSELNVNALLLGDSALYLCASSPGNLGGYTFGSGTRLTVV.

This clone was observed a handful of times. The CDR3 region is CASSQVNQGDEQYF. Here the CDR3 DNA reads TGCGCCAGCAGCCAAGTAAATCAGGGCGACGAGCAGTACTTC. This chain links TRBV4-1 with TRBJ2-7; maybe TRBD1 (5 bases). Trimming took off 1 base at V and 5 bases at J, with 12 bases between the two ends. CDR1 and CDR2 from the germline V gene are MGHRA and YSYEKL. This CDR3 spans 14 amino acids.

J is TRBJ2-7 and V is TRBV20-1; D possibly corresponds to TRBD2 (5 bases). The CDR3 consists of 11 residues. V was clipped by 7 bases and J by 9 bases, with 16 bases between them. Germline CDR1 reads DFQATT; CDR2 reads SNEGSKA (reference sequence). CDR3 sequence: CSVPLEGSQYF. The CDR3 DNA sequence: TGCAGTGTCCCGCTAGAGGGTTCGCAGTACTTC.

This rearrangement joins TRBV30 to TRBJ1-3, with TRBD1 matching over 7 bases. The CDR3 runs to 15 residues. Germline trimming cut 3 bases from V and 0 bases from J; bases unmatched to any gene: 5. Germline CDR1 is GTSNPN and CDR2 is SVGIG (reference sequence). DNA for the CDR3: TGTGCCTGGAGCAGGGACAGAACCTCTGGAAACACCATATATTTT. The encoded protein is CAWSRDRTSGNTIYF.

The V call is TRBV12-2, the J call TRBJ1-2; the DNA was not compared with TRBD1, the D call given in the table. TRBV12-2 is labeled a pseudogene. This CDR3 has 17 residues. This CDR3 is CASPLVGWTVEYRGYTF. As DNA, the CDR3 is TGTGCAAGTCCCCTTGTGGGATGGACAGTCGAATATCGCGGCTACACCTTC.

This clone was detected many times. The rearrangement joins TRBV30 to TRBJ1-2; the D is unclear. Germline CDR1 GTSNPN, CDR2 SVGIG (reference sequence). V dropped 4 bases and J dropped 0 bases, with 12 bases sitting between them. The CDR3 contains 14 residues. CDR3 residues: CAWIGKGTNYGYTF. Written as DNA, the CDR3 is TGTGCCTGGATTGGGAAGGGTACTAACTATGGCTACACCTTC.

This chain joins TRBV5-4 and TRBJ2-3; 9 positions match TRBD2. V was pared by 4 bases and J by 2 bases, with 11 bases of the junction left unmatched. The germline gives CDR1 SGHNT, CDR2 YYREEE (reference sequence). This CDR3 has 17 residues. CDR3 sequence: CASSRGGLALNTDTQYF. The DNA of the CDR3 is TGTGCCAGCAGCAGGGGGGGACTAGCTCTTAACACAGATACGCAGTATTTT.

The chain has TRBV11-3 and TRBJ2-5; D uncertain. CDR1 is SGHNT, CDR2 YENEEA, per germline. This CDR3 contains 12 residues. With 4 bases removed from V and 7 bases from J, the gap between germline ends came to 10 bases. The CDR3 is CASSSAAGTQYF. DNA for the CDR3: TGTGCCAGCAGCTCTGCCGCCGGGACCCAGTACTTC.

This sequence joins TRBV19 and TRBJ2-1; 11 bases match TRBD2. CDR3 length: 15 residues. V shed 6 bases, J shed 0 bases, and the junction held 1 base outside the gene matches. The germline gives CDR1 LNHDA, CDR2 SQIVND (reference sequence). The CDR3 region is CASRTSGDSYNEQFF. The CDR3 DNA reads as TGTGCCAGTAGGACTAGCGGGGACTCCTACAATGAGCAGTTCTTC.

V usage is TRBV5-1 and J usage is TRBJ1-6, with D perhaps matching TRBD1 (6 bases). The V end lost 1 base, the J end lost 12 bases, and 17 bases lay between the germline ends. CDR3 length equals 15 residues. Germline CDR1 reads SGHRS; CDR2 reads YFSETQ. CDR3 DNA: TGCGCCAGCAGCTTGACGGACAGTAGAATTCAACCCCTCCACTTT. This encodes CASSLTDSRIQPLHF.